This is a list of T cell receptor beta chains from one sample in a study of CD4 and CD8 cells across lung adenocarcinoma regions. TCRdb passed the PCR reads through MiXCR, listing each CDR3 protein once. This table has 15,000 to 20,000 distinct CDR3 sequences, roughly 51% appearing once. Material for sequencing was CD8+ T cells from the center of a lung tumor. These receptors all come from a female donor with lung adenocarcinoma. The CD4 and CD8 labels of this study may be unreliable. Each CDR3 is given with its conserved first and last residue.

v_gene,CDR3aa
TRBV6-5,CASSSAGSYEQYF
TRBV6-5,CASSSTRLPNYNEQFF
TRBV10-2,CASSDWDVGGETQYF
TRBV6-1,CARSDQTVSTGALFF
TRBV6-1,CASSAGEQFF
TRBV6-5,CASRVTGVGEQFF
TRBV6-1,CASRVDRHDTYEQYF
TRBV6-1,CARGQASGDQETQYF
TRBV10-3,CAISRDQETQYF
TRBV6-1,CASSEVPFDGELFF
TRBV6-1,CASSTGGSTDTQYF
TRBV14,CASSQVEAVSGYTF
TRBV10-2,CARGGVSYNEQFF
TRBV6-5,CASNNYGQGIETQYF
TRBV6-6,CASSLTTTNEKLFF
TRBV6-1,CASSIGTSCAQNIQYF
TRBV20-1,CSARDWGATSTDTQYF
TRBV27,CASSLRRERAEQYF
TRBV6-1,CASTERGGKDTQYF
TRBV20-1,CGGSGGGDAETQYF
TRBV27,CASSFLGVRGEQYF
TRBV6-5,CASSYGANPSTDTQYF
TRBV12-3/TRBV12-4,CASSFGTTPFF
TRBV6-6,CASSYSTSGDYETQYF
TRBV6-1,CASSEEGHLANTIYF
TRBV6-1,CASAHRGSTYEQYF
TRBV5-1,CASSLSSYNEQFF
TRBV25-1,CASSEYAATGELFF
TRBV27,CASSGGRSSYNEQFF
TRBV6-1,CASRRPKPNYGYTF
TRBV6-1,CASAGRHDAQFF
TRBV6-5,CASSYTGARDTEAFF
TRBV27,CAGSGGEGEGTQYF
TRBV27,CASTRGGISGANVLTF
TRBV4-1,CASSHVASGFDEQFF
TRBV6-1,CASSEGQGLGQYF
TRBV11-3,CASRRSGLGAKDTQYF
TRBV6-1,CASTQGDTRLYEQYF
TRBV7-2,CASSFRFQETQYF
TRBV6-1,CASSFGLEGNNEQYF
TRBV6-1,CASRSRGRTEAFF
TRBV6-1,CASTSGLSYEQYF
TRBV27,CASSSQLLYLKAQYF
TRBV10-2,CASRGSMNEQFF
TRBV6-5,CASSLGQTYGYTF
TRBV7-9,CASSLAGGSLNTEAFF
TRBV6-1,CASRRWQSTDTQYF
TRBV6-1,CASTMGRFNEQFF
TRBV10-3,CAISSRGRTATDTQYF
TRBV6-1,CASKGVGTGELFF
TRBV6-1,CASSRRGSVAEVQTF